Below, 9 T cell receptor beta chains from the same sample are listed, as sequenced in a study of cytomegalovirus exposure and HLA in healthy donors. The data were produced by immunoSEQ multiplex PCR, yet TCRdb's version contains in-frame clones alone and is incomplete. The sample holds about 74,000 clones, approximately 93% seen once. Material: PBMCs. The receptor set was obtained from a man younger than 30 in good health and CMV-seropositive.

The V call is TRBV9, the J call TRBJ2-1; TRBD2 matches 11 bases. The germline CDR1 and CDR2 sequences are SGDLS and YYNGEE. V shed 4 bases and J 5 bases; nucleotides not matched to a gene: 5. CDR3 length: 15 amino acids. CDR3 protein: CASSSRLAGHNEQFF. CDR3 sequence (DNA): TGTGCCAGCAGCTCCAGACTAGCGGGACACAATGAGCAGTTCTTC.

This clone was detected only once. This rearrangement joins TRBV5-3 to TRBJ1-3; D may be TRBD1 (5 bases). TRBV5-3 has ORF status, its function being uncertain. The CDR3 has 17 residues. The V end was cut by 0 bases, the J end by 0 bases, with 13 bases between. The CDR3 protein is CARSLAVQANSGNTIYF. For the CDR3, the DNA is TGTGCCAGAAGCTTGGCCGTACAGGCTAACTCTGGAAACACCATATATTTT.

V gene TRBV14 combines with J gene TRBJ2-1, with D possibly matching TRBD2 (5 bases). CDR1 and CDR2 from the germline V gene are SGHDN and FVKESK. The V end lost 4 bases, the J end lost 5 bases, and 12 bases lay between the germline ends. The CDR3 has 14 residues. In DNA form, the CDR3 reads TGTGCCAGCAGCCCCGGCGGGTCCCACAATGAGCAGTTCTTC. It is translated as CASSPGGSHNEQFF.

CDR3 sequence reads: CASSPDRLNEKLFF. CDR3 sequence (DNA): TGTGCCAGCAGCCCCGACAGGTTAAACGAAAAACTGTTTTTT. V is TRBV9 and J is TRBJ1-4; D might be TRBD1 (6 bases). The CDR3 has 14 residues. Germline V lookup: CDR1 SGDLS, CDR2 YYNGEE. The ends were cut back, 4 bases at V and 8 bases at J, with 15 bases in the middle.

The chain joins TRBV28 to TRBJ2-3, with a weak D call TRBD2 (6 bases). V lost 4 bases and J lost 4, with 9 bases in between. From germline, CDR1 is MDHEN and CDR2 SYDVKM. The CDR3 length is 13 residues. The CDR3 nucleotides are TGTGCCAGCAGTTCGGGGGACGCAGATACGCAGTATTTT. The encoded protein is CASSSGDADTQYF.

This rearrangement joins TRBV30 to TRBJ2-5; a weak D match, TRBD2 (6 bases). Trimming cost V 2 bases and J 2 bases, with 12 bases left between them. Germline CDR1 GTSNPN, CDR2 SVGIG (reference sequence). The CDR3 contains 14 residues. The CDR3 sequence is CAWSYPSEQETQYF. DNA for the CDR3: TGTGCCTGGAGTTACCCTAGCGAACAAGAGACCCAGTACTTC. Using reference TRBV30 and TRBJ2-5 for the parts outside the CDR3, the full variable domain is SQTIHQWPATLVQPVGSPLSLECTVEGTSNPNLYWYRQAAGRGLQLLFYSVGIGQISSEVPQNLSASRPQDRQFILSSKKLLLSDSGFYLCAWSYPSEQETQYFGPGTRLLVL.

CDR3: CATLGTGTNYGYTF. In DNA, the CDR3 is TGTGCCACACTTGGGACAGGTACTAACTATGGCTACACCTTC. V usage is TRBV30 and J usage is TRBJ1-2; 8 nucleotides align to TRBD1. Germline assignment: CDR1 GTSNPN and CDR2 SVGIG (reference sequence). The V segment lost 8 bases and the J segment 0 bases; nucleotides outside the gene matches: 8. The CDR3 totals 14 residues.

The genes are TRBV10-2 and TRBJ2-7; 9 positions agree with TRBD2. Trimming at V came to 8 bases and at J to 3 bases, leaving 5 bases not matched to a gene. The CDR3 consists of 13 residues. The germline V gene has CDR1 WSHSY and CDR2 SAAADI. CDR3 amino acids: CASQREDFYEQYF. In nucleotides, the CDR3 is TGCGCCAGCCAGCGGGAGGACTTCTACGAGCAGTACTTC.

The rearrangement links TRBV28 to TRBJ1-5; possible D gene TRBD1, 6 bases. Germline-derived CDR1 and CDR2 are MDHEN and SYDVKM. V was cut by 10 bases and J by 6 bases, with 19 bases left in between. CDR3 length: 14 amino acids. CDR3 bases: TGTGCCATCGGGGGGCAGGGACGAGGTCAGCCCCAGCATTTT. As protein: CAIGGQGRGQPQHF.